The entry below describes one T cell receptor beta chain. These data originate in a study of neoadjuvant anti-PD-1 for oral cavity cancer. TCRdb keeps only in-frame clones here, not all; method: immunoSEQ multiplex PCR. The table records more than 8,500 clones, roughly two thirds of them present only once. Time point noted: after neoadjuvant nivolumab, at surgical resection. In germline, CDR1 is LGHNT, CDR2 FRNRAP. There are 14 residues in the CDR3. Trimming cost V 5 bases and J 1 base, with 9 bases left between them. The sample in question was PBMCs, obtained after nivolumab (anti-PD-1) treatment. The chain couples TRBV12-5 to TRBJ1-5; no firm D call. The origin of this receptor is a person aged 40 to 85 with oral cavity squamous cell carcinoma. The CDR3 region has the DNA TGTGCTAGTGGTGGTCTTTTCAGCAATCAGCCCCAGCATTTT. Its translation is CASGGLFSNQPQHF.